The 23 T cell receptor beta chains listed next were all sequenced from one sample in a study of blood T cell repertoires in COVID-19. The method was immunoSEQ multiplex PCR; TCRdb's version includes in-frame clones alone and lacks a portion of them. Of about 93,000 clones in the sample, roughly nine tenths were seen once. The material sequenced was peripheral blood. Source of these receptors: a human donor with active COVID-19. The donor label of this sample is uncertain.

This chain joins TRBV27 and TRBJ2-1, with 12 bases fitting TRBD2. The length of the CDR3 is 15 residues. Germline V lookup: CDR1 MNHEY, CDR2 SMNVEV (reference sequence). With V trimmed by 3 bases and J by 7 bases, 4 bases remained unmatched. The CDR3 region is CASSLSSGGVNEQFF. The CDR3 DNA is TGTGCCAGCAGTTTGTCTAGCGGGGGGGTAAATGAGCAGTTCTTC.

This chain connects TRBV4-3 to TRBJ2-3; 9 bases agree with TRBD2. The CDR3 is 17 residues long. Germline CDR1 and CDR2: LGHNA and YSLEER. The ends lost 0 bases at V and 1 base at J; junction bases unmatched: 5. The CDR3, as DNA: TGCGCCAGCAGCCAAGATGGCCGCGGGGGGGGCACAGATACGCAGTATTTT. It encodes CASSQDGRGGGTDTQYF.

The chain recombines TRBV6-2 or TRBV6-3 with TRBJ1-5; 10 positions match TRBD1. V trimming: 6 bases; J trimming: 6 bases; junction bases outside the gene matches: 8. This CDR3 spans 15 amino acids. Germline assignment: CDR1 MNHEY and CDR2 SVGEGT. CDR3 amino acids: CASSQGTGVVQPQHF. The CDR3 nucleotides are TGTGCCAGCAGCCAAGGGACAGGGGTGGTTCAGCCCCAGCATTTT.

This chain uses TRBV5-1 with TRBJ2-7; maybe TRBD1 (5 bases). The germline V and J ends were trimmed by 0 bases and 6 bases, with 7 bases remaining between them. Germline V gene sequence: CDR1 SGHRS, CDR2 YFSETQ. The CDR3 has 12 residues. CDR3 sequence: CASSLEGVEQYF. The CDR3 DNA reads as TGCGCCAGCAGCTTGGAAGGGGTCGAGCAGTACTTC.

The chain couples TRBV6-2 or TRBV6-3 to TRBJ1-5, with 7 bases that match TRBD1. Trimming at V came to 5 bases and at J to 7 bases, leaving 8 bases not matched to a gene. This CDR3 is 14 amino acids long. Looked up from germline, CDR1 is MNHEY and CDR2 is SVGEGT. The CDR3 DNA sequence: TGTGCCAGCAGTGGACAGGTTTCTGGACAGCCCCAGCATTTT. Translated: CASSGQVSGQPQHF.

Only one count was recorded for this clone. CDR3 nucleotides: TGTGCCAGCAGTCCCGGACAGGGGCCGCTGGCCCGCTATGGCTACACCTTC. This encodes CASSPGQGPLARYGYTF. This chain connects TRBV27 to TRBJ1-2; TRBD1 matches 9 bases. The CDR3 runs 17 residues. Germline V gives CDR1 MNHEY, CDR2 SMNVEV (reference sequence). J lost 4 bases, V lost 5 bases, and 14 bases had no gene match.

The chain combines TRBV29-1 with TRBJ1-1, with no clear D. Trimming pared 7 bases from V and 3 bases from J, leaving 12 bases between. The CDR3 length is 12 residues. Germline CDR1 SQVTM, CDR2 ANQGSEA. The CDR3 DNA follows: TGCAGCGGAACAGCGGCCTACACTGAAGCTTTCTTT. Its protein product is CSGTAAYTEAFF.

This clone has only one observation. The chain employs TRBV12-3 or TRBV12-4 and TRBJ1-1; D gene unclear. V lost 0 bases and J lost 7, with 6 bases in between. The CDR3 has 12 amino acids. CDR3: CASSLAEIEAFF. The CDR3 DNA reads TGTGCCAGCAGTTTAGCGGAGATTGAAGCTTTCTTT.

The table lists this clone with a few counts. The chain uses TRBV19 and TRBJ1-6; D unclear. The CDR3 has 15 residues. Trimming cost V 3 bases and J 1 base, with 7 bases left between them. Germline CDR1 and CDR2: LNHDA and SQIVND (reference sequence). The CDR3, as DNA: TGTGCCAGTAGTATGTCGGGATCCTATAATTCACCCCTCCACTTT. This translates into CASSMSGSYNSPLHF.

This clone was detected once. This sequence joins TRBV28 and TRBJ1-2; maybe TRBD1 (6 bases). Trimming shortened V by 3 bases and J by 4 bases, and 9 bases separated the two germline ends. CDR3 length equals 13 residues. Germline V gene data show CDR1 as MDHEN and CDR2 as SYDVKM. CDR3 DNA sequence: TGTGCCAGCAGTTTGGACAGCTTCTATGGCTACACCTTC. As protein: CASSLDSFYGYTF.

The chain has TRBV5-8 and TRBJ1-5, with no clear D. V dropped 4 bases and J dropped 4 bases, with 21 bases sitting between them. This CDR3 region has 17 residues. Germline CDR1 reads SGHTS; CDR2 reads YDEGEE. DNA for the CDR3: TGTGCCAGCAGCCTGGGCCTTATTCCAGTCGGGAATCAGCCCCAGCATTTT. Translation: CASSLGLIPVGNQPQHF.

V gene TRBV13 combines with J gene TRBJ2-1, with D possibly matching TRBD1 (6 bases). Trimming cost V 2 bases and J 0 bases, with 14 bases left between them. The CDR3 consists of 17 residues. Germline CDR1 and CDR2: PRHDT and FYEKMQ (reference sequence). Here the CDR3 reads CASSLFVPGDSYNEQFF. The CDR3 DNA reads TGTGCCAGCAGCTTATTTGTCCCAGGGGACTCCTACAATGAGCAGTTCTTC.

The chain employs TRBV18 and TRBJ1-5; maybe TRBD1 (5 bases). The V gene's germline CDR1 is KGHSH and CDR2 LQKENI. V lost 0 bases, J lost 6 bases, and 6 bases lay in between. CDR3 length: 13 residues. The CDR3 bases are TGTGCCAGCTCACCACCGGGGGGTCAGCCCCAGCATTTT. It translates to CASSPPGGQPQHF.

The V and J genes are TRBV3-1 (or the pseudogene TRBV3-2) and TRBJ2-5, with 8 nucleotides matching TRBD2. The CDR3 extends over 16 amino acids. Germline V gene data show CDR1 as LGHDT and CDR2 as YNNKEL (reference sequence). V was pared by 0 bases and J by 3 bases, with 6 bases of the junction left unmatched. The CDR3 sequence: CASSQEERAGEETQYF. The CDR3 DNA is TGTGCCAGCAGCCAAGAGGAAAGAGCGGGGGAAGAGACCCAGTACTTC.

The J gene is TRBJ2-1, the V gene TRBV11-1; D gene ambiguous. This CDR3 spans 15 amino acids. CDR1 is SGHAT and CDR2 is FQDESV in the germline V gene (reference sequence). Between the trimmed V and J ends, which lost 0 bases and 4 bases, there was a span of 10 bases. The CDR3 protein is CASSLAPQQYNEQFF. In nucleotides, the CDR3 is TGTGCCAGCAGCTTAGCTCCGCAACAGTACAATGAGCAGTTCTTC.

The chain links TRBV19 to TRBJ1-1; 7 nucleotides align to TRBD1. CDR3 length equals 12 residues. Per the germline V gene, CDR1 is LNHDA and CDR2 is SQIVND (reference sequence). With V trimmed by 4 bases and J by 6 bases, 2 bases remained unmatched. The CDR3 nucleotides are TGTGCCAGTAGTAGACAGGGTCCTGAAGCTTTCTTT. The encoded protein is CASSRQGPEAFF.

This chain uses TRBV3-1 (or the pseudogene TRBV3-2) with TRBJ2-6, with D tentatively TRBD2 (5 bases). CDR1 is LGHDT and CDR2 is YNNKEL in the germline V gene (reference sequence). Deletions cut 5 bases from V and 1 base from J, with 27 bases between. This CDR3 is 21 amino acids long. CDR3 amino acids: CASSGGGGGRPKGSGANVLTF. The CDR3 region has the DNA TGTGCCAGCAGCGGTGGAGGTGGCGGACGACCTAAGGGATCTGGGGCCAACGTCCTGACTTTC.

V and J are TRBV6-5 and TRBJ2-1; possibly TRBD1 for D (5 bases). Germline values: CDR1 MNHEY, CDR2 SVGAGI. The CDR3 consists of 14 residues. Between the trimmed V and J ends, which lost 6 bases and 2 bases, there was a span of 11 bases. The CDR3 region is CASSMTEAYNEQFF. DNA of the CDR3: TGTGCCAGCAGCATGACAGAAGCCTACAATGAGCAGTTCTTC.

This clone has just one count. The rearrangement joins TRBV7-2 to TRBJ2-7; D remains unclear. CDR1 is SGHTA and CDR2 is FQGNSA in the germline V gene. V dropped 5 bases and J dropped 4 bases, with 6 bases sitting between them. The CDR3 runs 11 residues. The CDR3: CASSPLYEQYF. The CDR3 DNA reads TGTGCCAGCAGCCCACTTTACGAGCAGTACTTC. The whole variable domain, remainder taken from reference TRBV7-2 and TRBJ2-7, is GAGVSQSPSNKVTEKGKDVELRCDPISGHTALYWYRQSLGQGLEFLIYFQGNSAPDKSGLPSDRFSAERTGGSVSTLTIQRTQQEDSAVYLCASSPLYEQYFGPGTRLTVT.

The chain carries TRBV14 and TRBJ2-2; 8 bases match TRBD1. The CDR3 has 16 amino acids. J gave up 4 bases and V 1 base, and 5 bases lay outside the gene matches. Germline V CDR1 and CDR2: SGHDN, FVKESK. This CDR3 is CASSQGTGRGTGELFF. The CDR3 bases are TGTGCCAGCAGCCAAGGGACAGGGAGAGGCACCGGGGAGCTGTTTTTT.

This chain uses TRBV3-1 (or the pseudogene TRBV3-2) with TRBJ2-2; TRBD2 aligns across 8 bases. The germline gives CDR1 LGHDT, CDR2 YNNKEL (reference sequence). The CDR3 totals 17 residues. The V segment lost 1 base and the J segment 1 base; nucleotides outside the gene matches: 5. In DNA, the CDR3 is TGTGCCAGCAGCCAAGTCTTAACTAGCGGGAACACCGGGGAGCTGTTTTTT. This sequence encodes CASSQVLTSGNTGELFF.

CDR3 residues: CASSQLTLGPGERGTVSYEQYF. The CDR3 DNA follows: TGTGCCAGCAGCCAACTTACCCTCGGCCCGGGGGAAAGGGGGACAGTATCCTACGAGCAGTACTTC. The chain has TRBV14 and TRBJ2-7, with D perhaps TRBD1 (7 bases). Germline CDR1 SGHDN, CDR2 FVKESK. V was shortened by 2 bases and J by 1 base, with 33 bases between the two germline ends. The CDR3 extends over 22 amino acids.

This clone has more than one count but fewer than ten. The V gene is TRBV11-2, the J gene TRBJ1-5; D possibly corresponds to TRBD1 (5 bases). Germline CDR1 is SGHAT and CDR2 is FQNNGV. The CDR3 covers 13 residues. V lost 0 bases to trimming and J lost 6 bases, with 6 bases between them. CDR3 loop: CASSLEGVQPQHF. In nucleotides, the CDR3 is TGTGCCAGCAGCTTAGAAGGGGTTCAGCCCCAGCATTTT.